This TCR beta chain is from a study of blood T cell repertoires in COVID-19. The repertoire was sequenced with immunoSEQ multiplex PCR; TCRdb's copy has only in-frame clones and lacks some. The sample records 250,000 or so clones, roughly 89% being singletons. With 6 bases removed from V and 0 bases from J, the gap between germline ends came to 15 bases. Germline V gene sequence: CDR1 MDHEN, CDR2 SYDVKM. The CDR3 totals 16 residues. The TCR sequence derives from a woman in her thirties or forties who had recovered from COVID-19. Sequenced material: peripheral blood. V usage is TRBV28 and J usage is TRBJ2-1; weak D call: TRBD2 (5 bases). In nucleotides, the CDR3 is TGTGCCAGCAGCACAAGGACGGGAAGCTCCTACAATGAGCAGTTCTTC. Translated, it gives CASSTRTGSSYNEQFF.